This T cell receptor (beta chain) was recorded in a study of T cells in Graves' hyperthyroidism and ophthalmopathy (dated by TCRdb to about 2019). Background on the whole study: Peripheral blood was sampled at the time of initial diagnosis, prior to any treatment. The 85 to 100 discovery patients were divided at random into training and test sets in a 7:3 ratio. The paper reports TCR Vbeta CDR3 sequencing of more than 120 peripheral blood samples: 40 or so ophthalmopathy, 75 to 80 hyperthyroidism and around 17 progressor patients. A discovery cohort of approximately 100 patients, approximately 45 with Graves' ophthalmopathy and approximately 60 with stable Graves' hyperthyroidism, was used to find distinguishing TCR V-J signatures. Once sampling was done, hyperthyroidism patients were given methimazole at a starting dose of 30 mg daily, whereas ophthalmopathy patients were given high-dose intravenous methylprednisolone. The study also compared thyroid tissue and blood T-cell repertoires from 6 or 7 Graves' hyperthyroidism patients. Whether ophthalmopathy could be predicted prospectively was tested in an independent validation cohort made up of fewer than 20 hyperthyroidism patients plus 17 patients who later progressed to ophthalmopathy. General findings and caveats noted by the study authors: Ophthalmopathy was separated from stable hyperthyroidism by a 13 V-J signature model, with about 86% sensitivity and about 81% specificity obtained in cross-validation and 80%/75% obtained in testing. During validation, the model predicted progression to ophthalmopathy a median of approximately 7 months ahead of onset, with 70.59% sensitivity and about 75% specificity. Sample size was not statistically predetermined, and blinding of investigators to group allocation was not performed. Most expanded thyroid clonotypes (frequency above 0.001) were also found in blood, which suggests that blood repertoires may mirror thyroid immune responses.

Measured from the cysteine to the phenylalanine, the CDR3 is 13 residues long. Only the CDR3 part of the read is kept: 39 bases, read in frame from the first base. The CDR1 and CDR2 encoded by the germline V gene are ENHRY and SYGVKD. Relative to germline, V is missing 2 bases and J is missing 3 bases, with 1 base of the junction outside any gene match. Amplification of TCR beta CDR3 regions was carried out from RNA transcripts. The first round of RT-PCR for the TCR CDR3 was performed with the HTBI primer set and the Qiagen OneStep RT-PCR kit. Libraries were constructed in a second round of multiplex PCR, after which size selection and purification were carried out. Sequencing of the libraries was done on an Illumina HiSeq2000 using paired-end 100 bp reads. From the authors' description of their analysis: SOAPnuke was used to process the raw data, with reads discarded if the reads contained adapters or uncalled bases, had a mean Phred below 15, or lacked an exact constant-primer or identifier match. High-quality paired reads were merged with COPE v1.2.5, and unique nucleotide sequences were defined as clonotypes. Clonotypes were aligned to IMGT TRBV, TRBD and TRBJ reference segments using MiTCR v1.1. Only V-J combinations with frequency above 0.0001, covering 99.2% of repertoires, were analysed. The TCS score was defined as F50 (clonal expansion) divided by E x V (chaos), with BLOSUM62-based TCRdist calculated between CDR3 peptides within each V-J. Welch's t-statistics and random forest reduced around 510 V-J features to roughly 13, which were used in a naive Bayes classifier (R e1071). TCRdb itself trimmed the public reads at Q25 with fastp, ran MiXCR and retained productive beta chains. Records with the same CDR3 protein are collapsed into one entry carrying the most frequent genes and DNA. For this entry, the V and J calls and clone size follow TCRdb and not the study's own pipeline. The sample has about 160,000 distinct CDR3 sequences on record, roughly 10% of them singletons. About 20% of the sample is taken by the ten largest.

This clonotype came up a few times. Its specific antigen is unknown. Within one base of it there is no much larger clone, and no base qualities were kept. Hyperthyroidism patients were aged 18 to 65 years and newly diagnosed, with disease duration of less than 2 months. Exclusion was applied to patients with uncontrolled infections, other autoimmune diseases, pregnancy or lactation. Clinical symptoms, serum thyroxine and TRAb, thyroid ultrasound, and orbital computed tomography formed the basis for the diagnoses. For progressor patients, blood was drawn at the first diagnosis of hyperthyroidism, before any ophthalmopathy symptoms had appeared. PBMCs were isolated from approximately 10 ml of fresh peripheral blood by Ficoll-Paque density gradient centrifugation. Progressor patients were first diagnosed with Graves' hyperthyroidism and then developed ophthalmopathy during follow-up. Total RNA was extracted with Trizol reagent, and quality was checked on an Agilent 2100 Bioanalyzer.

This clonotype was sampled from a woman under 30 with Graves' hyperthyroidism that later progressed to Graves' ophthalmopathy. Source material: blood. This chain joins TRBV10-3 to TRBJ2-7, with 7 middle bases fitting TRBD1. The CDR3 reads CAISEAGGYEQYF. The nucleotide sequence reads as follows: TGTGCCATCAGTGAGGCAGGGGGCTACGAGCAGTACTTC.